The 8 T cell receptor beta chains below were found in one sample sequenced in a study of blood T cell repertoires in COVID-19. Repertoires were generated with immunoSEQ multiplex PCR, while TCRdb's copy carries only in-frame clones and drops some. The table has a few hundred thousand clones, 88% seen once. The sample taken for sequencing was PBMCs or T cells enriched from blood (not recorded which). The receptors shown here come from a woman aged 18 to 35 who had recovered from COVID-19.

V usage is TRBV30 and J usage is TRBJ2-3, with a possible D match to TRBD2 (5 bases). Looked up from germline, CDR1 is GTSNPN and CDR2 is SVGIG (reference sequence). Trimming took 4 bases from V and 2 from J, leaving 16 bases between them. The CDR3 length is 15 residues. The CDR3 reads CAWNGVSALTDTQYF. The CDR3 DNA reads TGTGCCTGGAACGGGGTCTCTGCCCTCACAGATACGCAGTATTTT.

This rearrangement joins TRBV28 to TRBJ2-3; TRBD2 matches 8 bases. The CDR3 runs to 18 residues. The germline V gene has CDR1 MDHEN and CDR2 SYDVKM. V lost 2 bases and J lost 0; bases outside the gene matches: 10. The CDR3 bases are TGTGCCAGCAGTTTAATGTTGGGTAGCGGGGCTAGCACAGATACGCAGTATTTT. It codes for CASSLMLGSGASTDTQYF. Drawing the rest from reference TRBV28 and TRBJ2-3, the complete variable domain is DVKVTQSSRYLVKRTGEKVFLECVQDMDHENMFWYRQDPGLGLRLIYFSYDVKMKEKGDIPEGYSVSREKKERFSLILESASTNQTSMYLCASSLMLGSGASTDTQYFGPGTRLTVL.

V gene TRBV7-3 combines with J gene TRBJ1-3; D is ambiguous. The CDR3 has 16 amino acids. The germline V gene has CDR1 SGHTA and CDR2 FQGTGA. Deletions cut 1 base from V and 0 bases from J, with 10 bases between. The CDR3 is CASSLNSVSSGNTIYF. CDR3 DNA sequence: TGTGCCAGCAGCTTAAATTCCGTTAGCTCTGGAAACACCATATATTTT.

The rearrangement joins TRBV2 to TRBJ1-2, with 7 bases identical to TRBD1. The germline gives CDR1 SNHLY, CDR2 FYNNEI. J was trimmed by 4 bases and V by 6 bases; bases with no gene match: 8. The CDR3 length is 14 residues. The CDR3 sequence is CASSGGQRTYGYTF. As DNA, the CDR3 is TGTGCCAGCAGCGGGGGACAGCGCACCTATGGCTACACCTTC.

This chain links TRBV4-1 with TRBJ2-3, with 9 bases identical to TRBD2. V lost 4 bases to trimming and J lost 3 bases; unmatched junction nucleotides: 11. The CDR3 contains 17 residues. Germline-derived CDR1 and CDR2 are MGHRA and YSYEKL. CDR3 sequence: CASSPNIGGGATDTQYF. DNA for the CDR3: TGCGCCAGCAGCCCCAACATTGGCGGGGGGGCTACAGATACGCAGTATTTT.

The chain employs TRBV30 and TRBJ1-6, with D possibly being TRBD1 (6 bases). Deletions cut 4 bases from V and 1 base from J, with 17 bases between. This CDR3 spans 17 amino acids. The germline CDR1 and CDR2 sequences are GTSNPN and SVGIG (reference sequence). This chain's CDR3 is CAWTITGLGSYNSPLHF. CDR3 in DNA: TGTGCCTGGACCATAACAGGGCTTGGGTCCTATAATTCACCCCTCCACTTT.

Points on this clone: An end of the junction differs from the germline gene, which may be a read error. The gene calls are TRBV7-3 and TRBJ1-2; D is unresolved. The CDR3 runs 8 residues. Germline-derived CDR1 and CDR2 are SGHTA and FQGTGA. For the CDR3, the DNA is TGTGCCAGCAGCCCCCCAGCCTTC. Protein product: CASSPPAF.

The rearrangement links TRBV6-5 to TRBJ2-7, with a tentative D call TRBD2 (6 bases). Germline V gives CDR1 MNHEY, CDR2 SVGAGI. The CDR3 spans 12 residues. The germline V and J ends were trimmed by 2 bases and 6 bases, with 8 bases remaining between them. The CDR3 reads CASSYPGVEQYF. In nucleotides, the CDR3 is TGTGCCAGCAGTTACCCGGGGGTCGAGCAGTACTTC.